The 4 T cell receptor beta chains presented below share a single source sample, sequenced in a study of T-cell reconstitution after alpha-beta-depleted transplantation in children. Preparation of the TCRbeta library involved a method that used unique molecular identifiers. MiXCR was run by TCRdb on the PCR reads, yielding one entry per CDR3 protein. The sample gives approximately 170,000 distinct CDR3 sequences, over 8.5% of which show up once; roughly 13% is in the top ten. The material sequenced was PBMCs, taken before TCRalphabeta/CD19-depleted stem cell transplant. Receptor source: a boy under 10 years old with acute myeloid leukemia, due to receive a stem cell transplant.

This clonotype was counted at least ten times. CDR3: CSVEGVHEQYF. CDR3 coding DNA: TGCAGCGTCGAGGGGGTCCACGAGCAGTACTTC. The chain recombines TRBV29-1 with TRBJ2-7, with D perhaps matching TRBD1 (6 bases). V lost 6 bases and J lost 5, with 11 bases in between. The V gene's germline CDR1 is SQVTM and CDR2 ANQGSEA. The CDR3 runs to 11 residues.

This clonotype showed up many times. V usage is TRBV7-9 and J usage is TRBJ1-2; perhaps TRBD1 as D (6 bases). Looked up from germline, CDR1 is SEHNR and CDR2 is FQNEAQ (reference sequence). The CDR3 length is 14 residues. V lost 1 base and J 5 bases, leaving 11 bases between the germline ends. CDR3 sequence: CASSLGPGAYGYTF. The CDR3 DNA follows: TGTGCCAGCAGCTTAGGACCGGGGGCATATGGCTACACCTTC.

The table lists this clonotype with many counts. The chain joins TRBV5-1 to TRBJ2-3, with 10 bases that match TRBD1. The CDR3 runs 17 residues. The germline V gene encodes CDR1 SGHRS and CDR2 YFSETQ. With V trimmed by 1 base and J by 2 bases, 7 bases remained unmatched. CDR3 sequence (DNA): TGCGCCAGCAGCTTGACTCCGACAGGGGGCCCCACAGATACGCAGTATTTT. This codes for CASSLTPTGGPTDTQYF.

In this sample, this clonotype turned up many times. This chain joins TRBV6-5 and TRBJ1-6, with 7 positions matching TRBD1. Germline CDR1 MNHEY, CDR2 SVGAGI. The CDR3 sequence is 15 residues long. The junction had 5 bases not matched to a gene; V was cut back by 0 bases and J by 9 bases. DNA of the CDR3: TGTGCCAGCAGTTACTCCTCAGGGGGAGGTTCACCCCTCCACTTT. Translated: CASSYSSGGGSPLHF.